This TCR beta chain was observed in a study of regulatory T cells in long-lasting Graves disease. Study background: Graves' patients (newly diagnosed) had been on antithyroid drugs under 3 months.

Time point defined: newly diagnosed GD, antithyroid drugs for less than 3 months. Extracted PBMC RNA gave rise to the TCR library. CDR3-region Arm-PCR and iRepertoire HTBI primers produced the TCR beta libraries. TCRdb reprocessed the multiplex PCR reads with MiXCR, giving one entry per CDR3 protein. In the table there are 500,000 or so distinct CDR3 sequences, 15% to 20% of which are singletons. CDR1 and CDR2 (germline): DFQATT, SNEGSKA (reference sequence). Unmatched junction bases numbered 4, after V lost 7 bases and J lost 2 bases. This CDR3 has 12 amino acids. Study-wide results and limits: Persistent disease samples used TRBV28, TRBJ1-2 and TRBJ2-5 preferentially.

This clonotype has at least ten counts. Its antigen remains unknown. This sample also belongs to another study, concerning T cells in Graves' hyperthyroidism and ophthalmopathy.

Sequenced here: peripheral blood mononuclear cells (PBMCs), sampled at new diagnosis, from a patient treated with antithyroid drugs. This receptor was identified in a man aged 35-49 years with Graves disease. V is TRBV20-1 and J is TRBJ2-5, with 7 bases fitting TRBD1. For the CDR3, the DNA is TGCAGTGAGCTCAGGGGGCAAGAGACCCAGTACTTC. It yields the protein CSELRGQETQYF.